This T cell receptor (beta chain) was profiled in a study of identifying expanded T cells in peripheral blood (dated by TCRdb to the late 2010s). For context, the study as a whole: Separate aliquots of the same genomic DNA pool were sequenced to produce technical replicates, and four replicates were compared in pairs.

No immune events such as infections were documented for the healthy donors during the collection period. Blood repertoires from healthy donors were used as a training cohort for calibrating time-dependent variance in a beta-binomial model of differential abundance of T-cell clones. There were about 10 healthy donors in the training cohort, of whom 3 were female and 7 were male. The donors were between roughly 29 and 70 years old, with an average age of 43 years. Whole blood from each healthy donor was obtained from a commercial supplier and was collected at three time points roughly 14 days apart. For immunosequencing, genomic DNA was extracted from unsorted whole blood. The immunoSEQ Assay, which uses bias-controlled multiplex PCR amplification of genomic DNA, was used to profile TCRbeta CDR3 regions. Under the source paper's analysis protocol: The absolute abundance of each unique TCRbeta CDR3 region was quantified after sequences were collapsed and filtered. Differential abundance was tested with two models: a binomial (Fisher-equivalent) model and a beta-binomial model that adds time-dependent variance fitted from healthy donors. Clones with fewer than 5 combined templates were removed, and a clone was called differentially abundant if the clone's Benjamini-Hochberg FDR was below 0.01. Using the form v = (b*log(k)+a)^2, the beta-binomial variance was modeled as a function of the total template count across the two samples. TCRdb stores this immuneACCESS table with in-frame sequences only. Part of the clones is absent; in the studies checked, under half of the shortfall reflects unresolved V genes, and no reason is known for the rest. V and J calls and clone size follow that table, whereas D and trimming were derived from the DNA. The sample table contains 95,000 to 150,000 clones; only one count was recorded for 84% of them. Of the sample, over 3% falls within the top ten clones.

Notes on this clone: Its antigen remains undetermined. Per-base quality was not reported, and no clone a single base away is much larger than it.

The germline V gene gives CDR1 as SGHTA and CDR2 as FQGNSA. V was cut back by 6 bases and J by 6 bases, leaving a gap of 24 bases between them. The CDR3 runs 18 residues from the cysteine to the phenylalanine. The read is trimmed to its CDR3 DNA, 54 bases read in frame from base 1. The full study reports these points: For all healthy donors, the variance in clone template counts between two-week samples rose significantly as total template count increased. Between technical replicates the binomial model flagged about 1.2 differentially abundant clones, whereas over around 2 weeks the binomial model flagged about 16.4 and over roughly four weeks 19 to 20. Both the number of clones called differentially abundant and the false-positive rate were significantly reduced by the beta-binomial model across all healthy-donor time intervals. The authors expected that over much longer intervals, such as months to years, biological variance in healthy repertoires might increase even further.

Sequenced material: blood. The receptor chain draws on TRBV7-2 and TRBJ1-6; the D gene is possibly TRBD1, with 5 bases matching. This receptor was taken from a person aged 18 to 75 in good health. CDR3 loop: CASRHTGHGRNLNSPLHF. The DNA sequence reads TGTGCCAGCAGACATACTGGACACGGACGCAACCTTAATTCACCCCTCCACTTT.